The entry that follows covers one T cell receptor (beta chain) sequence. Its antigen is currently unknown. This table comes from immunoSEQ multiplex PCR, and its TCRdb copy is limited to in-frame clones, with some not included. The sample lists roughly 2.5 million clones, roughly nine tenths occurring once. The data were taken from a study of shared clonotypes between healthy human individuals. Overall study: Three CD4 naive, three CD4 memory, two CD8 naive and one CD8 memory plate were used per donor. Findings and caveats of the study: Tissues were not sampled, only blood, and their repertoires likely differ.

Every donor was a Caucasian adult from Nashville, Tennessee. The CDR3 length is 17 residues. Germline V gene data show CDR1 as MGHRA and CDR2 as YSYEKL. With 3 bases removed from V and 0 bases from J, the gap between germline ends came to 18 bases. This receptor was identified in a man between 18 and 35 years old in good health. Sequences were obtained from naive CD4+ T cells sorted from blood. Indicated subset: CD45RA+ positively selected. The chain is built from TRBV4-1 and TRBJ2-7; tentative D call: TRBD2 (6 bases). In DNA form, the CDR3 reads TGCGCCAGCAGCCATGGCAACCGGGACTTGAGCTCCTACGAGCAGTACTTC. Protein sequence: CASSHGNRDLSSYEQYF.